This T cell receptor beta chain is from a study of T cells after posttransplantation cyclophosphamide. Repertoires were generated with immunoSEQ multiplex PCR, while TCRdb's copy carries only in-frame clones and drops some. The data hold some 61,000 clones, with about 93% observed a single time. This CDR3 contains 17 residues. V lost 3 bases and J 0 bases, leaving 18 bases between the germline ends. Germline loops: CDR1 MDHEN, CDR2 SYDVKM. The clonotype was recovered from a woman in her twenties or thirties in good health and a related stem cell transplant donor. This chain connects TRBV28 to TRBJ2-7; D is possibly TRBD1 or TRBD2 (6 bases each). Sequenced material: PBMCs. The CDR3 protein is CASSLGAGSGSSYEQYF. CDR3 sequence (DNA): TGTGCCAGCAGTTTGGGGGCCGGGTCCGGGAGCTCCTACGAGCAGTACTTC.